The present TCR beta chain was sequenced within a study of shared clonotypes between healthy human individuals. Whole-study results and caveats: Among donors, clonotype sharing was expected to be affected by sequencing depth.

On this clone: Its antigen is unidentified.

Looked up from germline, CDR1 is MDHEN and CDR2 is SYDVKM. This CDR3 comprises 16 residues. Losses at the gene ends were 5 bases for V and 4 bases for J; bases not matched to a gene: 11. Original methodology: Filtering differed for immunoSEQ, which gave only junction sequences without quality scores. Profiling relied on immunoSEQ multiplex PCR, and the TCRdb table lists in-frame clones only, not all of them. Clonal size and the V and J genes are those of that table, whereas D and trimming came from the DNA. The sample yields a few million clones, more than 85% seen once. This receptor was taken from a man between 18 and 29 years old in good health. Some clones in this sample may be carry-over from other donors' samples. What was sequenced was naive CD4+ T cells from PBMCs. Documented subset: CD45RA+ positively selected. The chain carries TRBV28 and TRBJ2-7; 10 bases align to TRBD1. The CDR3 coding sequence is TGTGCCAGCAGTCGCCTAGGGGGACAGGGGCCTTACGAGCAGTACTTC. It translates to CASSRLGGQGPYEQYF.